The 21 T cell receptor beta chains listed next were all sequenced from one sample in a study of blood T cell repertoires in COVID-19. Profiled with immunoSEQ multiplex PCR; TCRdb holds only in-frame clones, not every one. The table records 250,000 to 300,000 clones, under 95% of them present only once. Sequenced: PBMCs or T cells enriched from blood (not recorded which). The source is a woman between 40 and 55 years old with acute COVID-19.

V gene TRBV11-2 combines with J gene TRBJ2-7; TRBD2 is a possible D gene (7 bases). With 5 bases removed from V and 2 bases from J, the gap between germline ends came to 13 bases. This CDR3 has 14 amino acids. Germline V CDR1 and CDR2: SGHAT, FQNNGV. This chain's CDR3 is CASSRAGAAYEQYF. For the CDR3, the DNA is TGTGCCAGCAGCCGGGCGGGGGCAGCCTACGAGCAGTACTTC.

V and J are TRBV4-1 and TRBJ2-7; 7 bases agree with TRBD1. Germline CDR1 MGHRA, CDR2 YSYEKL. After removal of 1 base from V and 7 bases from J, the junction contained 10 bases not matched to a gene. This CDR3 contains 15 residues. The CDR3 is CASSQAGQSYMEQYF. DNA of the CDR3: TGCGCCAGCAGCCAAGCGGGACAGTCCTATATGGAGCAGTACTTC.

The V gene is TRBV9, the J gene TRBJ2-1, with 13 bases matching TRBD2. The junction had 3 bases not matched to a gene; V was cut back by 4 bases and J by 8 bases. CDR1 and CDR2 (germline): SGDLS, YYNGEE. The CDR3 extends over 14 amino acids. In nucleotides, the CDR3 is TGTGCCAGCAGCTCCGGGACTAGCGGGGATGAGCAGTTCTTC. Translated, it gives CASSSGTSGDEQFF.

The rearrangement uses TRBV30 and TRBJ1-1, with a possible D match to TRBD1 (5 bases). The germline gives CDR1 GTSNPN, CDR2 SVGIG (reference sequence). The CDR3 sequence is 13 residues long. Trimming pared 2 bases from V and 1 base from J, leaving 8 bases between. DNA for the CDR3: TGTGCCTGGAGTCACGGGGGGAACACTGAAGCTTTCTTT. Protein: CAWSHGGNTEAFF.

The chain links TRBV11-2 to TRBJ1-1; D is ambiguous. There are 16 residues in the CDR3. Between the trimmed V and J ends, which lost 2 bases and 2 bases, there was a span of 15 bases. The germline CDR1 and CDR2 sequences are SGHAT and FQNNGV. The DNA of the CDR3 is TGTGCCAGCAGCTTATATCTCGGTGTTGGTAACACTGAAGCTTTCTTT. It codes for CASSLYLGVGNTEAFF. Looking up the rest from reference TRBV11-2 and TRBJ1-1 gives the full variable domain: EAGVAQSPRYKIIEKRQSVAFWCNPISGHATLYWYQQILGQGPKLLIQFQNNGVVDDSQLPKDRFSAERLKGVDSTLKIQPAKLEDSAVYLCASSLYLGVGNTEAFFGQGTRLTVV.

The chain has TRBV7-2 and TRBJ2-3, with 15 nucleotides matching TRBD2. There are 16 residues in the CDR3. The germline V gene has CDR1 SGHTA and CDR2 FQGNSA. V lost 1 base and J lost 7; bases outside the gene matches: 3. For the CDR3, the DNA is TGTGCCAGCAGCTTAGGGACTAGCGGGAGGGCAAATACGCAGTATTTT. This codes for CASSLGTSGRANTQYF.

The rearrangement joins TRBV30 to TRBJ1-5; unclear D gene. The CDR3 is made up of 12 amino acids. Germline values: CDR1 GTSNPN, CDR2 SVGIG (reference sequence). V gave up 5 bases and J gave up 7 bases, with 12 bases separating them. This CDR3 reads CAWGLNGQPQHF. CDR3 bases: TGTGCCTGGGGACTTAACGGGCAGCCCCAGCATTTT. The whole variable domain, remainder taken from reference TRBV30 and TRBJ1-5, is SQTIHQWPATLVQPVGSPLSLECTVEGTSNPNLYWYRQAAGRGLQLLFYSVGIGQISSEVPQNLSASRPQDRQFILSSKKLLLSDSGFYLCAWGLNGQPQHFGDGTRLSIL.

CDR3 residues: CASSLIGLRAADTQYF. DNA for the CDR3: TGTGCCAGCAGCCTAATCGGACTAAGGGCAGCAGATACGCAGTATTTT. The chain employs TRBV11-1 and TRBJ2-3; TRBD2 might be the D (6 bases). Between the trimmed V and J ends, which lost 5 bases and 4 bases, there was a span of 19 bases. The CDR3 is 16 amino acids. CDR1 and CDR2 from the germline V gene are SGHAT and FQDESV (reference sequence).

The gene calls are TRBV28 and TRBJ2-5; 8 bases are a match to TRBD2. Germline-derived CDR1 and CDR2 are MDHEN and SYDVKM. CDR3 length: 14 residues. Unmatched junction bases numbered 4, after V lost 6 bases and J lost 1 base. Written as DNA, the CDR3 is TGTGCCAGCAGACCCGGACTAGCCCAAGAGACCCAGTACTTC. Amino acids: CASRPGLAQETQYF.

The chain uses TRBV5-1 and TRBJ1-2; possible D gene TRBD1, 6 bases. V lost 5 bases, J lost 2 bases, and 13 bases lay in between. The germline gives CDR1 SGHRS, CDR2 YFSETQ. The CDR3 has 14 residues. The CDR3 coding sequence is TGCGCCAGCAGTTCGAAGGGGGACAACTATGGCTACACCTTC. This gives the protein CASSSKGDNYGYTF.

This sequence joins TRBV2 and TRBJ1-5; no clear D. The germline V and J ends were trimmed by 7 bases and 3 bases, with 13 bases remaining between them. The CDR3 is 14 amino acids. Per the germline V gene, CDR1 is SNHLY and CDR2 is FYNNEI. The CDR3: CASNREALNQPQHF. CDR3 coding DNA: TGTGCCAGCAATAGGGAGGCCCTCAATCAGCCCCAGCATTTT.

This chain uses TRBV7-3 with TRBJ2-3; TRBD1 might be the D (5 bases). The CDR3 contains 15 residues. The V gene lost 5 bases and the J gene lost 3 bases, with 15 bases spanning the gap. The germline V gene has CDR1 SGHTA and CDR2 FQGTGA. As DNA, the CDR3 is TGTGCCAGCAGCCTGGGGCAGAGTGGAACAGATACGCAGTATTTT. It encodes CASSLGQSGTDTQYF.

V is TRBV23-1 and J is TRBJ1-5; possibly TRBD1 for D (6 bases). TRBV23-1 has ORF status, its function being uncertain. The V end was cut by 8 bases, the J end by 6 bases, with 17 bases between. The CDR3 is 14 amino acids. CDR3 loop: CASRGGGASQPQHF. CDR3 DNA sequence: TGCGCCAGCCGGGGAGGGGGGGCAAGTCAGCCCCAGCATTTT.

The DNA for the CDR3 is TGTGCCAGCAGCGTCCGTGTTGTGGCAGGGTTTGCAGATACGCAGTATTTT. This codes for CASSVRVVAGFADTQYF. The rearrangement links TRBV21-1 to TRBJ2-3; the table assigns TRBD1, which was not confirmed against the DNA. TRBV21-1 is marked as a pseudogene. The CDR3 loop spans 17 amino acids.

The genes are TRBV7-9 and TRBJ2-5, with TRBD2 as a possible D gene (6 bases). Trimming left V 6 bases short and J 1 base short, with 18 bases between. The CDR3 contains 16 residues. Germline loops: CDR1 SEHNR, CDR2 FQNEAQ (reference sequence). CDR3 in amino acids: CASRMAGQGTQETQYF. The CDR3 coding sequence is TGTGCCAGCAGGATGGCGGGGCAGGGAACCCAAGAGACCCAGTACTTC.

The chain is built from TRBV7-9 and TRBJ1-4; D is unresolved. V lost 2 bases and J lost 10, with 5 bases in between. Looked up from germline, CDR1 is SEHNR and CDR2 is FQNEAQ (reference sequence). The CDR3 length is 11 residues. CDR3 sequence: CASSLRGKLFF. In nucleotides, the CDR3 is TGTGCCAGCAGCTTACGGGGAAAACTGTTTTTT.

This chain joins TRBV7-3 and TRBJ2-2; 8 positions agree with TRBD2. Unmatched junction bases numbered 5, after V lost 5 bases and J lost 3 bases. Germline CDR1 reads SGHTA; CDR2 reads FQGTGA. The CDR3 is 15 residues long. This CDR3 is CASSPGGVYTGELFF. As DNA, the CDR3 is TGTGCCAGCAGCCCCGGGGGGGTCTACACCGGGGAGCTGTTTTTT.

The CDR3 is CASSPLGTSGSKTQYF. CDR3 DNA: TGTGCCAGCAGCCCCCTTGGGACTAGCGGGAGTAAGACCCAGTACTTC. The V call is TRBV9, the J call TRBJ2-5; 14 nucleotides align to TRBD2. The CDR3 totals 16 residues. Germline CDR1 SGDLS, CDR2 YYNGEE. The junction had 8 bases not matched to a gene; V was cut back by 4 bases and J by 6 bases.

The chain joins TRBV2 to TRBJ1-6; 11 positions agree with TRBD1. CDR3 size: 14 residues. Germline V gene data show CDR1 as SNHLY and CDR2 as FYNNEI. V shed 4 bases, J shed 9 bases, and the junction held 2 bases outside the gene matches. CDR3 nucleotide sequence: TGTGCCAGCAGTGGGACAGGGGGCCCTTCACCCCTCCACTTT. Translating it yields CASSGTGGPSPLHF.

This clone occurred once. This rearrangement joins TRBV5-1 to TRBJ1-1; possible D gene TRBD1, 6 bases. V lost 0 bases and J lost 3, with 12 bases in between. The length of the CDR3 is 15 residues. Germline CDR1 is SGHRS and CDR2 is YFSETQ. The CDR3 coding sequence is TGCGCCAGCAGCTTGGGCGGGGGCCGGGACACTGAAGCTTTCTTT. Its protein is CASSLGGGRDTEAFF.

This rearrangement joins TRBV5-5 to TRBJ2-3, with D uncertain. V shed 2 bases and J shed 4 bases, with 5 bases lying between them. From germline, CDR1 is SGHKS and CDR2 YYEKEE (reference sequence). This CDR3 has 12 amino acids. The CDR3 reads CASSFIADTQYF. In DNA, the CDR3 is TGTGCCAGCAGCTTTATCGCAGATACGCAGTATTTT.